The 23 T cell receptor beta chains listed next were all sequenced from one sample in a study of CD4 T cells in relation to SARS-CoV-2 and coronaviruses. Before the COVID-19 pandemic, during about 2011-2019, CD4+ T cells were taken from unexposed donors. CD4+ T cells were isolated from the cells after 10 days of culture. Antigens of these TCRs are unknown. Assay: immunoSEQ multiplex PCR; the TCRdb copy retains only in-frame clones and omits some. The sample contains some 20,000 clones, 70% to 85% of which appear only once. Specimen: CD4+ T cells from PBMCs, cultured in vitro. These receptors were collected from a human donor in good health.

This sequence joins TRBV7-8 and TRBJ2-5; a weak D match, TRBD1 (5 bases). The germline V gene has CDR1 SGHVS and CDR2 FQNEAQ. The V gene lost 2 bases and the J gene lost 7 bases, with 14 bases spanning the gap. The CDR3 consists of 14 residues. The CDR3 DNA reads as TGTGCCAGCAGCTTATTACAGGATAGGGGGACCCAGTACTTC. This sequence encodes CASSLLQDRGTQYF. Looking up the rest from reference TRBV7-8 and TRBJ2-5 gives the full variable domain: GAGVSQSPRYKVAKRGQDVALRCDPISGHVSLFWYQQALGQGPEFLTYFQNEAQLDKSGLPSDRFFAERPEGSVSTLKIQRTQQEDSAVYLCASSLLQDRGTQYFGPGTRLLVL.

CDR3: CASLTPKQGPLFF. The DNA of the CDR3 is TGTGCCAGCCTCACTCCTAAACAGGGTCCTCTGTTCTTC. The chain couples TRBV11-2 to TRBJ2-1; the D gene is possibly TRBD1 (6 bases). CDR3 length: 13 amino acids. Germline V gives CDR1 SGHAT, CDR2 FQNNGV. The ends were cut back, 8 bases at V and 15 bases at J, with 23 bases in the middle.

The chain employs TRBV29-1 and TRBJ2-3; D possibly corresponds to TRBD2 (7 bases). The V end was cut by 4 bases, the J end by 0 bases, with 8 bases between. The CDR3 consists of 13 residues. Germline CDR1 and CDR2: SQVTM and ANQGSEA. The CDR3: CSVGGGSTDTQYF. Written as DNA, the CDR3 is TGCAGCGTTGGGGGGGGCAGCACAGATACGCAGTATTTT.

The chain employs TRBV3-1 (or the pseudogene TRBV3-2) and TRBJ2-7; 10 bases fit TRBD2. The CDR3 loop spans 16 amino acids. The V gene's germline CDR1 is LGHDT and CDR2 YNNKEL (reference sequence). V shed 4 bases and J 2 bases; nucleotides not matched to a gene: 8. The CDR3 loop is CASSLNGLAETYEQYF. The CDR3 DNA is TGTGCCAGCAGCCTTAACGGACTAGCGGAGACCTACGAGCAGTACTTC.

The genes are TRBV30 and TRBJ1-3; 7 bases are shared with TRBD1. The CDR3 is made up of 16 amino acids. In germline, CDR1 is GTSNPN, CDR2 SVGIG (reference sequence). The trim removed 4 bases at V and 7 bases at J, leaving 16 bases unmatched. The CDR3 DNA is TGTGCCTGGAATCGAGGGGGCACCCCGGAGGGTAACACCATATATTTT. This sequence encodes CAWNRGGTPEGNTIYF.

This clone was seen only once. The rearrangement links TRBV6-1 to TRBJ1-1; no clear D gene. In germline, CDR1 is MNHNS, CDR2 SASEGT. V lost 2 bases to trimming and J lost 6 bases, with 16 bases between them. The CDR3 contains 15 residues. CDR3 sequence (DNA): TGTGCCAGCAGTGAACCATCTGGGGTCGGATCTGAAGCTTTCTTT. Translation gives CASSEPSGVGSEAFF.

J is TRBJ2-3 and V is TRBV18; no clear D. The CDR3 loop spans 13 amino acids. V lost 2 bases and J 5 bases, leaving 8 bases between the germline ends. Per germline, CDR1 KGHSH and CDR2 LQKENI. The CDR3 region has the DNA TGTGCCAGCTCACCAAGTAGGGTAGATACGCAGTATTTT. Its translation is CASSPSRVDTQYF.

This clone was counted a single time. The V call is TRBV19, the J call TRBJ2-3; D is possibly TRBD1 or TRBD2 (5 bases each). Trimming stripped 3 bases from V and 1 base from J, with 14 bases between. CDR3 length equals 16 residues. In germline, CDR1 is LNHDA, CDR2 SQIVND (reference sequence). The CDR3 reads CASSIDGKGGTDTQYF. The CDR3, as DNA: TGTGCCAGTAGTATTGACGGGAAAGGGGGCACAGATACGCAGTATTTT.

The chain joins TRBV5-1 to TRBJ2-1, with 9 bases aligning to TRBD2. This CDR3 contains 13 residues. Per germline, CDR1 SGHRS and CDR2 YFSETQ. Trimming cost V 4 bases and J 6 bases; bases outside gene matches: 2. CDR3 loop: CASSGGLANEQFF. The CDR3 DNA follows: TGCGCCAGCAGCGGGGGACTAGCCAATGAGCAGTTCTTC.

V is TRBV7-9 and J is TRBJ2-3, with no clear D. CDR1 and CDR2 (germline): SEHNR, FQNEAQ (reference sequence). The CDR3 totals 11 residues. The V gene lost 5 bases and the J gene lost 7 bases, with 7 bases spanning the gap. The DNA of the CDR3 is TGTGCCAGCAGCCAGGAATATACGCAGTATTTT. This translates into CASSQEYTQYF.

The V gene is TRBV12-5, the J gene TRBJ2-2, with 7 nucleotides matching TRBD1. This CDR3 comprises 15 residues. With 3 bases clipped from V and 4 bases from J, the junction kept 5 bases outside the gene matches. Germline V gene data show CDR1 as LGHNT and CDR2 as FRNRAP. CDR3 sequence reads: CASGFRGNGTGELFF. DNA for the CDR3: TGTGCTAGTGGTTTCAGGGGGAATGGCACCGGGGAGCTGTTTTTT.

V is TRBV24-1 and J is TRBJ1-5; D remains ambiguous. This CDR3 has 13 residues. Trimming took off 4 bases at V and 4 bases at J, with 7 bases between the two ends. CDR1 is KGHDR, CDR2 SFDVKD, per germline. Written as DNA, the CDR3 is TGTGCCACCAGTGACCAGACTAATCAGCCCCAGCATTTT. Amino acid sequence: CATSDQTNQPQHF.

J is TRBJ1-1 and V is TRBV7-3; no reliable D call. The V end was cut by 0 bases, the J end by 8 bases, with 16 bases between. Per germline, CDR1 SGHTA and CDR2 FQGTGA. This CDR3 comprises 15 residues. CDR3 bases: TGTGCCAGCAGCTTAACCCCCGGGGAACGAACCGAAGCTTTCTTT. Its translation: CASSLTPGERTEAFF. Combining the CDR3 with reference TRBV7-3 and TRBJ1-1 gives the whole variable domain GAGVSQTPSNKVTEKGKYVELRCDPISGHTALYWYRQSLGQGPEFLIYFQGTGAADDSGLPNDRFFAVRPEGSVSTLKIQRTERGDSAVYLCASSLTPGERTEAFFGQGTRLTVV.

J is TRBJ1-1 and V is TRBV12-3 or TRBV12-4; D is unresolved. This CDR3 region has 13 residues. Trimming left V 6 bases short and J 0 bases short, with 8 bases between. CDR3 nucleotide sequence: TGTGCCAGCAGGTGGACGTTGAACACTGAAGCTTTCTTT. This gives the protein CASRWTLNTEAFF.

The chain links TRBV7-2 to TRBJ1-6, with D possibly matching TRBD1 (5 bases). This CDR3 contains 15 residues. With 5 bases removed from V and 10 bases from J, the gap between germline ends came to 18 bases. The germline V gene encodes CDR1 SGHTA and CDR2 FQGNSA. The CDR3: CASSPQQTRGSPLHF. Written as DNA, the CDR3 is TGTGCCAGCAGCCCCCAACAAACCCGGGGCTCACCCCTCCACTTT.

The chain is built from TRBV3-1 (or the pseudogene TRBV3-2) and TRBJ2-2; D unresolved. Germline V lookup: CDR1 LGHDT, CDR2 YNNKEL (reference sequence). This CDR3 spans 12 amino acids. V was shortened by 1 base and J by 6 bases, with 3 bases between the two germline ends. Written as DNA, the CDR3 is TGTGCCAGCAGCCAAGGCCCCGGGGAGCTGTTTTTT. It translates to CASSQGPGELFF.

The chain carries TRBV28 and TRBJ1-1; perhaps TRBD1 as D (5 bases). Germline CDR1 is MDHEN and CDR2 is SYDVKM. This CDR3 is built from 14 residues. Trimming took off 5 bases at V and 0 bases at J, with 10 bases between the two ends. In nucleotides, the CDR3 is TGTGCCAGCAGTCTCCCGGGGGTGAACACTGAAGCTTTCTTT. Its protein is CASSLPGVNTEAFF.

This chain joins TRBV6-5 and TRBJ2-1; TRBD2 agrees at 9 bases. The germline V gene has CDR1 MNHEY and CDR2 SVGAGI. This CDR3 is 13 amino acids long. V lost 4 bases, J lost 9 bases, and 4 bases stayed unmatched. CDR3 DNA sequence: TGTGCCAGCAGTTCCGGGACTAGCAGTGAGCAGTTCTTC. As protein: CASSSGTSSEQFF.

Only a few counts were recorded for this clone. The CDR3 DNA reads TGCGCCAGCAGCCGCGGACTAGCGGACTCTGGGGCCAACGTCCTGACTTTC. As protein: CASSRGLADSGANVLTF. This chain joins TRBV5-1 and TRBJ2-6; TRBD2 aligns across 10 bases. This CDR3 has 17 residues. V lost 4 bases to trimming and J lost 0 bases; unmatched junction nucleotides: 4. The germline V gene encodes CDR1 SGHRS and CDR2 YFSETQ.

This sequence joins TRBV28 and TRBJ2-5; no reliable D call. V lost 3 bases, J lost 5 bases, and 4 bases lay in between. From germline, CDR1 is MDHEN and CDR2 SYDVKM. The CDR3 contains 11 residues. Written as DNA, the CDR3 is TGTGCCAGCAGTTTGGATGAGACCCAGTACTTC. It is translated as CASSLDETQYF.

This sequence joins TRBV27 and TRBJ1-4; no firm D call. The CDR3 contains 14 residues. The germline gives CDR1 MNHEY, CDR2 SMNVEV (reference sequence). Here the CDR3 reads CATSPRRGGEKLFF. The CDR3 coding sequence is TGTGCGACCTCACCCAGGCGGGGAGGTGAAAAACTGTTTTTT. The variable domain in full, completed from reference TRBV27 and TRBJ1-4, reads EAQVTQNPRYLITVTGKKLTVTCSQNMNHEYMSWYRQDPGLGLRQIYYSMNVEVTDKGDVPEGYKVSRKEKRNFPLILESPSPNQTSLYFCATSPRRGGEKLFFGSGTQLSVL.

This clone was seen just once. The gene calls are TRBV30 and TRBJ1-1; the D gene is possibly TRBD1 (5 bases). CDR3 length: 14 residues. Trimming stripped 3 bases from V and 6 bases from J, with 17 bases between. Germline CDR1 reads GTSNPN; CDR2 reads SVGIG (reference sequence). For the CDR3, the DNA is TGTGCCTGGAGCACAACGGGGGGAAACGCTGAAGCTTTCTTT. Translating it yields CAWSTTGGNAEAFF.

The chain recombines TRBV2 with TRBJ2-2, with D unclear. The V end lost 4 bases, the J end lost 3 bases, and 9 bases lay between the germline ends. The length of the CDR3 is 14 residues. Per germline, CDR1 SNHLY and CDR2 FYNNEI. The CDR3: CASSVRGDTGELFF. The CDR3 region has the DNA TGTGCCAGCAGTGTCCGCGGTGACACCGGGGAGCTGTTTTTT.